A single sample is the source of the 24 T cell receptor beta chains below, sequenced in a study of cytomegalovirus exposure and HLA in healthy donors. With 60 Vbeta and 13 Jbeta primers, the PCR was carried out. Some clones are missing from TCRdb's copy, which holds only in-frame ones; the method was immunoSEQ multiplex PCR. There are under 200,000 clones in the sample; roughly 80% occur only once, and roughly 2% lies in the top ten. Sequenced input: PBMCs. The source is a human donor in good health.

This clone has a handful of counts. The V and J genes are TRBV6-6 and TRBJ2-1; tentative D call: TRBD2 (6 bases). The CDR3 is 14 amino acids. V lost 10 bases to trimming and J lost 2 bases, with 15 bases between them. Germline V CDR1 and CDR2: MNHNY, SVGAGI (reference sequence). CDR3 loop: CATRLGLAYNEQFF. CDR3 DNA: TGTGCCACCAGACTAGGTTTAGCCTACAATGAGCAGTTCTTC.

CDR3 nucleotide sequence: TGTGCCAGCAGCGTGGGACACGAATATAATTCACCCCTCCACTTT. It codes for CASSVGHEYNSPLHF. The chain links TRBV7-9 to TRBJ1-6, with D perhaps matching TRBD1 (6 bases). The V end lost 5 bases, the J end lost 4 bases, and 12 bases lay between the germline ends. Germline V gene lookup returns CDR1 SEHNR and CDR2 FQNEAQ (reference sequence). The CDR3 is 15 amino acids.

This clone was detected only a few times. The V call is TRBV6-5, the J call TRBJ1-4, with D perhaps TRBD1 (6 bases). This CDR3 has 15 amino acids. V gave up 0 bases and J gave up 8 bases, with 13 bases separating them. CDR1 is MNHEY and CDR2 is SVGAGI in the germline V gene. CDR3 sequence reads: CASSYSNREGEKLFF. The CDR3 bases are TGTGCCAGCAGTTACTCTAACAGGGAGGGAGAAAAACTGTTTTTT.

The chain links TRBV4-2 to TRBJ2-3, with TRBD1 matching over 8 bases. Germline assignment: CDR1 LGHNA and CDR2 YNFKEQ. V shed 3 bases and J 9 bases; nucleotides not matched to a gene: 8. The CDR3 loop spans 14 amino acids. As DNA, the CDR3 is TGTGCCAGCAGCCAGGCTGCAACAGGGGGGACGCAGTATTTT. Translating it yields CASSQAATGGTQYF.

The chain joins TRBV9 to TRBJ2-6; TRBD1 aligns across 8 bases. The CDR3 has 20 amino acids. Germline V gene sequence: CDR1 SGDLS, CDR2 YYNGEE. V trimming: 3 bases; J trimming: 0 bases; junction bases outside the gene matches: 14. The CDR3 spells CASSAETPGQGYSGANVLTF. The CDR3, as DNA: TGTGCCAGCAGCGCCGAAACGCCTGGACAGGGTTACTCTGGGGCCAACGTCCTGACTTTC.

The chain uses TRBV7-2 and TRBJ2-7, with 8 bases identical to TRBD2. CDR3 size: 16 residues. From germline, CDR1 is SGHTA and CDR2 FQGNSA. Trimming removed 5 bases from V and 1 base from J; junction bases left unmatched: 10. CDR3 coding DNA: TGTGCCAGCAGCCCCGTCGTCGCGGGGGGTTCCTACGAGCAGTACTTC. Translating gives CASSPVVAGGSYEQYF.

The CDR3 here is CASSSGQGGTGELFF. CDR3 bases: TGCGCCAGCAGCTCGGGACAGGGGGGCACCGGGGAGCTGTTTTTT. J is TRBJ2-2 and V is TRBV5-1; 11 bases agree with TRBD1. V lost 3 bases and J lost 4; bases outside the gene matches: 2. CDR1 is SGHRS, CDR2 YFSETQ, per germline. The CDR3 spans 15 residues.

This clone was seen only once. One junction end does not reproduce the germline sequence, and a read error may be involved. V gene TRBV7-9 combines with J gene TRBJ2-7; 8 bases map to TRBD1. This CDR3 spans 12 amino acids. CDR1 is SEHNR and CDR2 is FQNEAQ in the germline V gene (reference sequence). The CDR3 sequence is CSSSDRGTEQYF. The CDR3 nucleotides are TGTTCCAGCAGCGACAGGGGAACCGAGCAGTACTTC. Drawing the rest from reference TRBV7-9 and TRBJ2-7, the complete variable domain is DTGVSQNPRHKITKRGQNVTFRCDPISEHNRLYWYRQTLGQGPEFLTYFQNEAQLEKSRLLSDRFSAERPKGSFSTLEIQRTEQGDSAMYLCSSSDRGTEQYFGPGTRLTVT.

The rearrangement links TRBV5-1 to TRBJ1-2; 9 nucleotides line up with TRBD1. CDR3 length equals 14 residues. Germline CDR1 reads SGHRS; CDR2 reads YFSETQ. Trimming removed 6 bases from V and 3 bases from J; junction bases left unmatched: 6. DNA for the CDR3: TGCGCCAGCAAAAGGAGGACAGGGGACTATGGCTACACCTTC. Residues: CASKRRTGDYGYTF.

This clone was recorded only once. The rearrangement links TRBV5-4 to TRBJ1-2; the match to TRBD1 covers 9 bases. V lost 4 bases to trimming and J lost 0 bases; unmatched junction nucleotides: 10. Looked up from germline, CDR1 is SGHNT and CDR2 is YYREEE (reference sequence). CDR3 size: 17 residues. CDR3 protein: CASSTGQGGPTNYGYTF. The CDR3 coding sequence is TGTGCCAGCAGCACGGGACAGGGTGGTCCCACTAACTATGGCTACACCTTC.

The CDR3, as DNA: TGTGCCAGCAGTTGGCGGGGAGAAGCTTTCTTT. This encodes CASSWRGEAFF. This rearrangement joins TRBV2 to TRBJ1-1, with D uncertain. The germline V and J ends were trimmed by 5 bases and 8 bases, with 9 bases remaining between them. The germline gives CDR1 SNHLY, CDR2 FYNNEI. The CDR3 has 11 residues.

This rearrangement joins TRBV29-1 to TRBJ1-2; D not certain. CDR1 and CDR2 (germline): SQVTM, ANQGSEA. Trimming stripped 6 bases from V and 1 base from J, with 12 bases between. The CDR3 extends over 13 amino acids. Here the CDR3 reads CSVKPADNYGYTF. CDR3 DNA: TGCAGCGTAAAACCGGCGGATAACTATGGCTACACCTTC.

J is TRBJ2-7 and V is TRBV5-6; the match to TRBD1 covers 9 bases. Germline V gives CDR1 SGHDT, CDR2 YYEEEE. V dropped 3 bases and J dropped 5; count of bases not matched to a gene: 6. This CDR3 has 14 amino acids. In DNA form, the CDR3 reads TGTGCCAGCAGCTGGGGGACAGGGCTAGACGAGCAGTACTTC. It is translated as CASSWGTGLDEQYF.

This clone has more than one count but fewer than ten. DNA for the CDR3: TGTGCCAGCAGCCGCAATCCAGGGGGCACTGAAGCTTTCTTT. Protein product: CASSRNPGGTEAFF. This chain links TRBV5-4 with TRBJ1-1; TRBD1 matches 7 bases. The germline CDR1 and CDR2 sequences are SGHNT and YYREEE (reference sequence). The V segment lost 4 bases and the J segment 4 bases; nucleotides outside the gene matches: 7. The CDR3 consists of 14 residues.

The V and J genes are TRBV7-3 and TRBJ2-2; 9 bases are shared with TRBD1. This CDR3 region has 16 residues. Germline V CDR1 and CDR2: SGHTA, FQGTGA. V shed 5 bases, J shed 5 bases, and the junction held 9 bases outside the gene matches. CDR3 coding DNA: TGTGCCAGCAGCCCCCGGGGACAGGGAGGGACCGGGGAGCTGTTTTTT. This gives the protein CASSPRGQGGTGELFF.

The chain couples TRBV7-2 to TRBJ1-1, with D perhaps TRBD1 (5 bases). This CDR3 has 11 residues. Germline V lookup: CDR1 SGHTA, CDR2 FQGNSA. V was pared by 5 bases and J by 7 bases, with 8 bases between. The CDR3 bases are TGTGCCAGCAGCAAACAGGTTGAAGCTTTCTTT. Translation gives CASSKQVEAFF.

The chain combines TRBV9 with TRBJ1-4, with 10 bases matching TRBD1. Germline CDR1 reads SGDLS; CDR2 reads YYNGEE. After removal of 2 bases from V and 6 bases from J, the junction contained 4 bases not matched to a gene. This CDR3 contains 15 residues. The CDR3 sequence: CASSVGTGDYEKLFF. The CDR3 nucleotides are TGTGCCAGCAGCGTTGGGACAGGGGATTATGAAAAACTGTTTTTT.

The table lists this clone with a few counts. J is TRBJ1-2 and V is TRBV6-5, with a tentative D call TRBD1 (6 bases). CDR1 is MNHEY and CDR2 is SVGAGI in the germline V gene. Deletions cut 3 bases from V and 2 bases from J, with 13 bases between. The CDR3 runs to 15 residues. The CDR3: CASSYRPGVNYGYTF. The DNA for the CDR3 is TGTGCCAGCAGTTATCGTCCAGGGGTCAACTATGGCTACACCTTC.

This chain joins TRBV5-5 and TRBJ2-2, with 8 bases matching TRBD1. CDR1 and CDR2 (germline): SGHKS, YYEKEE (reference sequence). The CDR3 covers 16 residues. Losses at the gene ends were 6 bases for V and 1 base for J; bases not matched to a gene: 8. CDR3 loop: CASIDVGQENTGELFF. The CDR3 nucleotides are TGTGCCAGCATCGACGTGGGACAGGAGAACACCGGGGAGCTGTTTTTT.

The gene calls are TRBV21-1 and TRBJ1-1; the table assigns TRBD1, which was not confirmed against the DNA. TRBV21-1 corresponds to a pseudogene. This CDR3 spans 13 amino acids. The DNA for the CDR3 is TGTGCCAGCAAGGGGAACGAGGAGACTGAAGCTTTCTTT. This translates into CASKGNEETEAFF.

V usage is TRBV4-1 and J usage is TRBJ1-5; unclear D gene. Germline CDR1 and CDR2: MGHRA and YSYEKL. This CDR3 is built from 15 residues. The ends were cut back, 0 bases at V and 3 bases at J, with 9 bases in the middle. CDR3: CASSQDWSNNQPQHF. As DNA, the CDR3 is TGCGCCAGCAGCCAAGATTGGAGTAACAATCAGCCCCAGCATTTT.

This rearrangement joins TRBV11-3 to TRBJ1-1, with TRBD1 as a possible D gene (6 bases). CDR1 is SGHNT and CDR2 is YENEEA in the germline V gene. This CDR3 has 14 residues. Trimming pared 5 bases from V and 3 bases from J, leaving 13 bases between. Here the CDR3 DNA reads TGTGCCAGCAGCGCACAGGGATTTGACACTGAAGCTTTCTTT. Its protein is CASSAQGFDTEAFF.

By sample share, this clone is medium-sized (0.01 to 0.1%). The chain combines TRBV27 with TRBJ1-1, with 7 bases identical to TRBD1. CDR1 is MNHEY and CDR2 is SMNVEV in the germline V gene (reference sequence). The J segment lost 5 bases and the V segment lost 10 bases, leaving 10 bases of the junction unmatched. The CDR3 is 13 amino acids. For the CDR3, the DNA is TGTGCCACCTTTCCAGGGGGAGGAACTGAAGCTTTCTTT. It translates to CATFPGGGTEAFF.

The chain joins TRBV10-3 to TRBJ1-1; perhaps TRBD1 as D (6 bases). Looked up from germline, CDR1 is ENHRY and CDR2 is SYGVKD. Deletions cut 4 bases from V and 2 bases from J, with 11 bases between. This CDR3 region has 14 residues. CDR3 region: CAISVRTANTEAFF. The CDR3 DNA follows: TGTGCCATCAGTGTACGGACAGCTAACACTGAAGCTTTCTTT.